This TCR beta chain was sequenced for a study of identical twins. A few counts support this clonotype. Its specificity is unknown. Overall study findings and caveats: The presence of invariant MAIT and iNKT cells could partly confound analyses of zero-insertion sequences. Donors were not followed over many years; analysis was cross-sectional.

TCRdb itself ran the 5' RACE reads through MiXCR, one entry per CDR3 protein. The table has just over 450,000 distinct CDR3 sequences, over 12% seen once. The sample also formed part of further work on yellow fever vaccine responses in identical twins.

This TCR was recovered from a woman aged 18-35 years in good health. Sequencing used CD4+ T cells sorted from blood.

CDR3 DNA sequence: TGCAGTGCTAGAGATCGCGACAGGGTGGCCAAAAACATTCAGTACTTC. Protein: CSARDRDRVAKNIQYF. This chain connects TRBV20-1 to TRBJ2-4; 7 bases line up with TRBD1. CDR1 DFQATT and CDR2 SNEGSKA come from the germline V gene (reference sequence). After removal of 0 bases from V and 1 base from J, the junction contained 6 bases not matched to a gene. The CDR3 runs 16 residues.